This TCR beta chain emerged from a study of blood T cell repertoires in COVID-19. Study-level information: Whether acute or convalescent, the COVID-19 samples came from the United States, Italy and Spain. From T cells, B-cell-depleted T cells, or PBMCs came the material, which was cDNA or gDNA.

Per the original data handling: Nucleated cell number was recorded as an estimate derived from reference gene primer amplification. TCRdb's copy holds only in-frame clones and misses some; the assay was immunoSEQ multiplex PCR. The V and J calls and clone size were taken over from that table, and D and trimming were inferred from the DNA. The repertoire holds tens of thousands of clones, around 80% seen once, with 26% in the top ten. The TCR sequence derives from a man aged 60 to 69 with active or convalescent COVID-19. The sequencing sample was made of peripheral blood.

CDR3 amino acids: CASSLSAGANEQFF. The CDR3 DNA reads TGTGCCAGCAGCCTGTCAGCGGGGGCCAATGAGCAGTTCTTC. The chain recombines TRBV7-2 with TRBJ2-1, with 8 bases lining up with TRBD2. The V gene end was trimmed by 5 bases and the J gene end by 6 bases; junction bases not matched to a gene: 6. Germline V gene sequence: CDR1 SGHTA, CDR2 FQGNSA. The CDR3 spans 14 residues.